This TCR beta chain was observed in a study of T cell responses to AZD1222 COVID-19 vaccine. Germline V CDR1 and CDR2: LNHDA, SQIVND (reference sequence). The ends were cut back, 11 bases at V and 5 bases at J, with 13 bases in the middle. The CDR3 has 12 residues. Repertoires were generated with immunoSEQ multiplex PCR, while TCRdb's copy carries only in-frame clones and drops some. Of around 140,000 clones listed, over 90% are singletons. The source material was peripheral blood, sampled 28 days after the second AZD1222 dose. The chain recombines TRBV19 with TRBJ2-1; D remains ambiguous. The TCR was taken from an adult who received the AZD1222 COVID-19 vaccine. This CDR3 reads CASPAPDNEQFF. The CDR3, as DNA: TGTGCCTCCCCAGCCCCTGACAATGAGCAGTTCTTC.